The 8 T cell receptor beta chains given below trace back to one sample, sequenced in a study of blood T cell repertoires in COVID-19. Assay used: immunoSEQ multiplex PCR; TCRdb lists only in-frame clones, some missing. In the table there are 250,000 or so clones, 88% of which are singletons. Sequenced material: peripheral blood. The receptors derive from a man older than 75 with acute or convalescent COVID-19.

About this clone: Other DNA sequences within the sample encode an identical CDR3. The CDR3 DNA is TGTGCCAGCAGTTCCCAGGGGTCTGGGGCCAACGTCCTGACTTTC. Amino acids: CASSSQGSGANVLTF. This chain links TRBV6-5 with TRBJ2-6; a weak D match, TRBD1 (6 bases). Trimming pared 4 bases from V and 1 base from J, leaving 8 bases between. The CDR3 is 15 residues long. Germline V gene data show CDR1 as MNHEY and CDR2 as SVGAGI.

The chain combines TRBV27 with TRBJ2-1; 8 nucleotides align to TRBD2. There are 15 residues in the CDR3. The germline gives CDR1 MNHEY, CDR2 SMNVEV (reference sequence). The junction had 12 bases not matched to a gene; V was cut back by 4 bases and J by 10 bases. CDR3 sequence: CASSSLGAGREEQFF. The CDR3, as DNA: TGTGCCAGCAGTTCCCTTGGGGCCGGGAGGGAGGAGCAGTTCTTC.

This rearrangement joins TRBV27 to TRBJ1-1, with a possible D match to TRBD1 (5 bases). Looked up from germline, CDR1 is MNHEY and CDR2 is SMNVEV (reference sequence). The V and J ends lost 0 bases and 4 bases respectively, with 12 bases between them. The CDR3 totals 15 residues. DNA for the CDR3: TGTGCCAGCAGTTTATCGAATGCAGGGATCACTGAAGCTTTCTTT. Protein sequence: CASSLSNAGITEAFF.

This clone was counted once. The junction and the germline gene differ at one end; a read error may be behind it. CDR3 DNA: TGTGCCAGCAGGGAAGTGGAGGAAAAACTGTTTTTT. This sequence encodes CASREVEEKLFF. The chain has TRBV2 and TRBJ1-4; D is undetermined. This CDR3 has 12 residues. Germline V lookup: CDR1 SNHLY, CDR2 FYNNEI.

This clone has only a few counts. This sequence joins TRBV4-2 and TRBJ1-5; D is perhaps TRBD1 (6 bases). The length of the CDR3 is 18 residues. Germline-derived CDR1 and CDR2 are LGHNA and YNFKEQ. Trimming cost V 3 bases and J 0 bases, with 18 bases left between them. CDR3 nucleotide sequence: TGTGCCAGCAGCCAGGGCCAGGGGAGTACAGGTAGCAATCAGCCCCAGCATTTT. Encoded protein: CASSQGQGSTGSNQPQHF.

This clone was picked up a small number of times. The rearrangement links TRBV7-9 to TRBJ1-3; D is uncertain. Trimming left V 2 bases short and J 6 bases short, with 11 bases between. The CDR3 runs 14 residues. Germline V gene sequence: CDR1 SEHNR, CDR2 FQNEAQ (reference sequence). The CDR3 DNA sequence: TGTGCCAGCAGCTTACTAAGCCGTTCAAACACCATATATTTT. Protein sequence: CASSLLSRSNTIYF.

The rearrangement links TRBV19 to TRBJ1-1; D might be TRBD1 (5 bases). This CDR3 has 13 amino acids. Trimming cost V 8 bases and J 0 bases, with 10 bases left between them. CDR1 and CDR2 (germline): LNHDA, SQIVND (reference sequence). The CDR3, as DNA: TGTGCCAGTGGGGGGGGACTGAACACTGAAGCTTTCTTT. It specifies CASGGGLNTEAFF. Together with reference TRBV19 and TRBJ1-1, the CDR3 gives the full variable domain: DGGITQSPKYLFRKEGQNVTLSCEQNLNHDAMYWYRQDPGQGLRLIYYSQIVNDFQKGDIAEGYSVSREKKESFPLTVTSAQKNPTAFYLCASGGGLNTEAFFGQGTRLTVV.

This clone was seen more than once but under ten times. The chain carries TRBV19 and TRBJ2-7, with 7 bases aligning to TRBD2. The CDR3 consists of 14 residues. The germline gives CDR1 LNHDA, CDR2 SQIVND (reference sequence). V shed 1 base, J shed 2 bases, and the junction held 2 bases outside the gene matches. The CDR3 DNA reads as TGTGCCAGTAGTATAGGGGAGGGTCCCTACGAGCAGTACTTC. Its translation is CASSIGEGPYEQYF.